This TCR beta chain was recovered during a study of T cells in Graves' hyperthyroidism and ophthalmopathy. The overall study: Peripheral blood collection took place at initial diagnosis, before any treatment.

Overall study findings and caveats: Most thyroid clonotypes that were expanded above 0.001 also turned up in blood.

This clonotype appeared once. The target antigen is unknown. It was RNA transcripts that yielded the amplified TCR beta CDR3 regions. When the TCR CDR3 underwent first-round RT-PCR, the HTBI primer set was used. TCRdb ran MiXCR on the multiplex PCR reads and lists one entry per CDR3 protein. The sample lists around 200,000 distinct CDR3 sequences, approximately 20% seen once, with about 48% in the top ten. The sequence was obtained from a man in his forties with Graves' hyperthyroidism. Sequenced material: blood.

CDR3 amino acids: CATSGDIFYGQFF. Written as DNA, the CDR3 is TGTGCCACCAGTGGGGACATTTTCTATGGGCAGTTCTTC. The rearrangement links TRBV24-1 to TRBJ2-1; possibly TRBD1 for D (6 bases). V lost 5 bases and J 12 bases, leaving 16 bases between the germline ends. CDR1 is KGHDR and CDR2 is SFDVKD in the germline V gene. CDR3 length equals 13 residues.